These 9 T cell receptor beta chains came from one sample sequenced in a study of control samples from healthy donors and cancer patients. Only in-frame clones appear in the TCRdb table, and some are missing; sequencing was by immunoSEQ multiplex PCR. The repertoire holds some 90,000 clones, with about 89% as singletons. What was sequenced was blood. These receptors came from a woman aged 25 to 45 in good health.

This clone was seen a few times. The gene calls are TRBV5-6 and TRBJ2-5; 8 nucleotides match TRBD1. The length of the CDR3 is 14 residues. CDR1 and CDR2 (germline): SGHDT, YYEEEE. Trimming took 2 bases from V and 5 from J; bases not matched to a gene: 5. CDR3 DNA: TGTGCCAGCAGCTTAGGGGGACAGGAGGAGACCCAGTACTTC. Amino acids: CASSLGGQEETQYF.

This chain joins TRBV2 and TRBJ1-1; 8 positions match TRBD1. The CDR3 consists of 14 residues. The germline gives CDR1 SNHLY, CDR2 FYNNEI. The V and J ends lost 6 bases and 3 bases, in that order; junction bases with no gene match: 6. DNA for the CDR3: TGTGCCAGCAGCACCGGACAGGGAGACACTGAAGCTTTCTTT. It yields the protein CASSTGQGDTEAFF.

The chain carries TRBV5-6 and TRBJ2-5, with 11 nucleotides matching TRBD2. V lost 4 bases to trimming and J lost 6 bases; unmatched junction nucleotides: 14. The CDR3 is 17 residues long. The germline V gene has CDR1 SGHDT and CDR2 YYEEEE. The DNA of the CDR3 is TGTGCCAGCAGCCCTGGACTAGCGGGCCTGCGGGGGAAGACCCAGTACTTC. Its translation: CASSPGLAGLRGKTQYF.

The chain joins TRBV6-5 to TRBJ1-2; a possible D gene is TRBD1 (6 bases). Germline V lookup: CDR1 MNHEY, CDR2 SVGAGI. The CDR3 runs to 13 residues. With 6 bases removed from V and 7 bases from J, the gap between germline ends came to 15 bases. The CDR3 nucleotides read TGTGCCAGCAGGACCGGGGGCGCGGCTGGCTACACCTTC. It is translated as CASRTGGAAGYTF.

The chain links TRBV5-1 to TRBJ1-6; a weak D match, TRBD1 (5 bases). CDR3 length equals 16 residues. Germline V CDR1 and CDR2: SGHRS, YFSETQ. Trimming removed 0 bases from V and 4 bases from J, with 11 bases in between. The DNA of the CDR3 is TGCGCCAGCAGCTTGGGGCACGAGGGGTATAATTCACCCCTCCACTTT. This encodes CASSLGHEGYNSPLHF.

The V and J genes are TRBV5-1 and TRBJ1-2; no clear D gene. The CDR3 has 14 residues. Germline V gene data show CDR1 as SGHRS and CDR2 as YFSETQ. The V and J ends lost 5 bases and 2 bases respectively, with 13 bases between them. CDR3 amino acids: CASSLEGRNYGYTF. CDR3 nucleotide sequence: TGCGCCAGCAGTCTGGAAGGAAGAAACTATGGCTACACCTTC.

This clone showed up just once. The chain has TRBV5-1 and TRBJ1-1; D gene unclear. CDR3 size: 17 residues. Germline values: CDR1 SGHRS, CDR2 YFSETQ. Trimming took off 7 bases at V and 0 bases at J, with 22 bases between the two ends. This CDR3 is CASQYGGSISLNTEAFF. In DNA form, the CDR3 reads TGCGCCAGCCAATATGGCGGGAGCATTAGTTTGAACACTGAAGCTTTCTTT.

The chain has TRBV27 and TRBJ1-2, with TRBD1 matching 10 bases. The germline V gene has CDR1 MNHEY and CDR2 SMNVEV (reference sequence). The CDR3 runs to 15 residues. V trimming: 5 bases; J trimming: 3 bases; junction bases outside the gene matches: 6. The CDR3: CASSTRDRGDYGYTF. The CDR3 DNA sequence: TGTGCCAGCAGTACCCGGGACAGGGGTGACTATGGCTACACCTTC.

The chain employs TRBV19 and TRBJ1-1; 8 nucleotides match TRBD1. The CDR3 covers 15 residues. CDR1 is LNHDA, CDR2 SQIVND, per germline (reference sequence). Trimming cost V 6 bases and J 2 bases; bases outside gene matches: 8. The CDR3 protein is CASRLGDRQNTEAFF. The CDR3 coding sequence is TGTGCCAGTAGACTTGGGGACAGGCAAAACACTGAAGCTTTCTTT.